The present entry profiles one T cell receptor (beta chain) with its context. The sample belongs to a study of blood T cell repertoires in COVID-19. Per germline, CDR1 SNHLY and CDR2 FYNNEI. This CDR3 comprises 12 residues. V lost 4 bases, J lost 8 bases, and 11 bases lay in between. Original methodology: Reference gene primer amplification in the assay estimated nucleated cell counts. Profiled with immunoSEQ multiplex PCR; TCRdb holds only in-frame clones, not every one. The D gene and trimming were derived from the DNA, and the V and J assignments and clone size from that table. The table has around 380,000 clones, around 84% seen once; the top ten hold 1.1%.

The rearrangement links TRBV2 to TRBJ1-2; D unclear. Sequencing was performed on peripheral blood. The sequence was collected from a human donor with acute or convalescent COVID-19. The donor label of this sample is uncertain. The DNA of the CDR3 is TGTGCCAGCAGTGCAGGTCGCGAGGGCTACACCTTC. As protein: CASSAGREGYTF.